This entry concerns a single T cell receptor (beta chain). These data come from a study of blood T cell repertoires in COVID-19. The CDR3 covers 14 residues. The V gene's germline CDR1 is SGDLS and CDR2 YYNGEE. The V end lost 3 bases, the J end lost 2 bases, and 10 bases lay between the germline ends. Original handling: It was from reference gene primer amplification that nucleated cell counts were estimated. The protocol was immunoSEQ multiplex PCR, while the TCRdb copy is restricted to in-frame clones and leaves out a portion. V, J and clone size are taken as reported in that table, and D and trimming were inferred from the DNA itself. The data hold about 270,000 clones, with about nine tenths observed a single time.

Sequenced input: PBMCs or T cells enriched from blood (not recorded which). The rearrangement links TRBV9 to TRBJ2-3; D uncertain. This clonotype originated in a woman younger than 45 with acute COVID-19. Here the CDR3 DNA reads TGTGCCAGCAGCGGCTTCCAGGACACAGATACGCAGTATTTT. Translated: CASSGFQDTDTQYF.